A selection of T cell receptor beta chains follows, all from one sample in a study of memory CD4+ T cells and cytomegalovirus serostatus. The method was immunoSEQ multiplex PCR; TCRdb's version includes in-frame clones alone and lacks a portion of them. The sample lists about 64,000 clones, 60% to 80% seen once, with 0.7% to 0.9% in the top ten. What was sequenced was memory CD4+ T cells from blood. Receptors were obtained from an adult in good health and CMV-seronegative. Each CDR3 is given with its conserved first and last residue. D genes are given only for firm matches. Clone sizes are given selectively: once, few, many, or a class where the clone is expanded.

CDR3 protein | CDR3 DNA | J gene | D gene | V gene | clone size
CASSVTGALGNTIYF | TGTGCCAGCAGCGTGACAGGGGCACTTGGAAACACCATATATTTT | TRBJ1-3 | TRBD1 | TRBV9 | NA
CASSQDGRGWDTQYF | TGTGCCAGCAGCCAAGATGGGAGGGGGTGGGATACGCAGTATTTT | TRBJ2-3 | NA | TRBV4-2 | NA
CASSSQLGPAGDGYTF | TGTGCCAGCAGCTCACAATTAGGCCCCGCAGGGGATGGCTACACCTTC | TRBJ1-2 | NA | TRBV11-2 | NA
CASSLRDRGTDTQYF | TGTGCCAGCAGCCTCCGGGACAGGGGGACAGATACGCAGTATTTT | TRBJ2-3 | TRBD1 | TRBV7-8 | once
CASSDRTGNNEQFF | TGTGCCAGCAGTGATCGGACAGGGAATAATGAGCAGTTCTTC | TRBJ2-1 | TRBD1 | TRBV9 | NA
CASSLREQGPEAFF | TGTGCCAGCAGCCTTAGAGAACAGGGTCCTGAAGCTTTCTTT | TRBJ1-1 | NA | TRBV7-2 | few
CASSLGANTEAFF | TGCGCCAGCAGCTTGGGGGCTAACACTGAAGCTTTCTTT | TRBJ1-1 | NA | TRBV5-1 | NA
CALETGRVREAFF | TGTGCCCTGGAGACCGGCAGGGTACGTGAAGCTTTCTTT | TRBJ1-1 | NA | TRBV30 | NA
CAISTGDTEAFF | TGTGCCATCAGCACAGGGGACACTGAAGCTTTCTTT | TRBJ1-1 | TRBD1 | TRBV10-3 | NA
CASSLIQGNGIYGYTF | TGTGCCAGCAGTTTAATCCAAGGGAATGGGATCTATGGCTACACCTTC | TRBJ1-2 | NA | TRBV28 | once
CASRLNRGIGETQYF | TGTGCCAGCAGACTGAACAGGGGAATAGGTGAGACCCAGTACTTC | TRBJ2-5 | TRBD1 | TRBV27 | once
CASPKGQGKFNEQFF | TGTGCCAGCCCGAAGGGGCAGGGGAAATTCAATGAGCAGTTCTTC | TRBJ2-1 | NA | TRBV7-9 | NA
CASREERLRNTGELFF | TGTGCCAGCAGAGAAGAGCGGTTAAGGAACACCGGGGAGCTGTTTTTT | TRBJ2-2 | NA | TRBV6-1 | NA
CASSFPTGGKETQYF | TGTGCCAGCAGTTTTCCTACAGGGGGGAAGGAGACCCAGTACTTC | TRBJ2-5 | TRBD1 | TRBV28 | NA
CASRLFGPNTEAFF | TGTGCCAGCAGACTATTCGGTCCGAACACTGAAGCTTTCTTT | TRBJ1-1 | NA | TRBV7-9 | few
CASSLAQGGFYEQYF | TGTGCCAGCAGCTTAGCGCAAGGGGGTTTCTACGAGCAGTACTTC | TRBJ2-7 | NA | TRBV7-8 | NA
CAWSGTRGGQETQYF | TGTGCCTGGAGTGGAACCAGGGGAGGGCAAGAGACCCAGTACTTC | TRBJ2-5 | NA | TRBV30 | NA
CASSVAAGLDEQFF | TGTGCCAGCAGCGTAGCAGCGGGATTGGATGAGCAGTTCTTC | TRBJ2-1 | TRBD2 | TRBV9 | NA
CASSLSAYHLEQYF | TGTGCCAGCAGTTTATCTGCCTACCATCTCGAGCAGTACTTC | TRBJ2-7 | NA | TRBV28 | NA
CASSPGTGLNIQYF | TGTGCCAGCTCGCCCGGGACAGGGTTAAACATTCAGTACTTC | TRBJ2-4 | TRBD1 | TRBV19 | NA
CASSQDFAGGNQPQHF | TGCGCCAGCAGCCAAGATTTTGCAGGGGGCAATCAGCCCCAGCATTTT | TRBJ1-5 | NA | TRBV4-1 | NA
CASGTQNTEAFF | TGTGCCAGCGGGACACAGAACACTGAAGCTTTCTTT | TRBJ1-1 | NA | TRBV5-4 | NA
CASRLGSNTGELFF | TGTGCCAGCAGGCTGGGGTCCAACACCGGGGAGCTGTTTTTT | TRBJ2-2 | NA | TRBV11-3 | once
CASSQDLISYEKLFF | TGTGCCAGCAGCCAAGATCTTATAAGTTATGAAAAACTGTTTTTT | TRBJ1-4 | NA | TRBV4-2 | NA
CASSLGQGRGEQFF | TGTGCCAGCAGTTTAGGACAGGGTAGGGGTGAGCAGTTCTTC | TRBJ2-1 | TRBD1 | TRBV27 | NA
CASSWGWSGANVLTF | TGTGCCAGCAGCTGGGGGTGGTCTGGGGCCAACGTCCTGACTTTC | TRBJ2-6 | NA | TRBV5-6 | NA
CSVGDRLANVLTF | TGCAGCGTTGGGGACAGGTTGGCCAACGTCCTGACTTTC | TRBJ2-6 | TRBD1 | TRBV29-1 | NA
CASGTGRNTIYF | TGTGCCAGCGGGACAGGTCGAAACACCATATATTTT | TRBJ1-3 | TRBD1 | TRBV5-4 | NA
CAISVGTSGTDTQYF | TGTGCCATCAGTGTTGGAACTAGCGGCACAGATACGCAGTATTTT | TRBJ2-3 | TRBD2 | TRBV10-3 | NA
CASSIRTSGRTDTQYF | TGTGCCAGCAGCATAAGGACTAGCGGGAGGACAGATACGCAGTATTTT | TRBJ2-3 | TRBD2 | TRBV7-2 | few
CASSIPDRHKRKFNHNQPQHF | TGTGCCAGTAGTATTCCGGACAGGCACAAACGAAAATTTAACCATAATCAGCCCCAGCATTTT | TRBJ1-5 | TRBD1 | TRBV19 | many
CASSSQTSGSTDTQYF | TGTGCCAGCAGCTCCCAGACTAGCGGGAGCACAGATACGCAGTATTTT | TRBJ2-3 | TRBD2 | TRBV7-8 | NA
CASSQDQGRSNQPQHF | TGCGCCAGCAGCCAAGATCAGGGGCGAAGTAATCAGCCCCAGCATTTT | TRBJ1-5 | NA | TRBV4-1 | few
CASSSGTGAYNEQFF | TGTGCCAGCAGTAGCGGGACAGGGGCCTACAATGAGCAGTTCTTC | TRBJ2-1 | TRBD1 | TRBV6-4 | NA
CASSLGLSWGDEQFF | TGCGCCAGCAGCTTGGGTTTGTCGTGGGGGGATGAGCAGTTCTTC | TRBJ2-1 | NA | TRBV5-1 | once
CASSLGPPTDTQYF | TGTGCTAGCAGCTTAGGACCGCCCACAGATACGCAGTATTTT | TRBJ2-3 | NA | TRBV7-7 | NA
CAISDPGSEQFF | TGTGCCATCAGTGACCCCGGGAGTGAGCAGTTCTTC | TRBJ2-1 | NA | TRBV10-3 | NA
CASSVGSSSNQPQHF | TGTGCCAGCAGCGTAGGATCCAGTAGCAATCAGCCCCAGCATTTT | TRBJ1-5 | NA | TRBV9 | NA
CATRPRDTNTGELFF | TGTGCCACACGACCCCGGGACACTAACACCGGGGAGCTGTTTTTT | TRBJ2-2 | NA | TRBV27 | once
CAISGGFSGNTIYF | TGTGCCATCAGTGGTGGCTTCTCTGGAAACACCATATATTTT | TRBJ1-3 | NA | TRBV10-3 | NA
CASSHWDSSYEQYF | TGTGCCAGCAGCCACTGGGACAGCTCCTACGAGCAGTACTTC | TRBJ2-7 | TRBD1 | TRBV7-9 | once
CASSVESLGDTEAFF | TGTGCCAGCAGCGTAGAGTCGTTAGGGGACACTGAAGCTTTCTTT | TRBJ1-1 | NA | TRBV9 | NA
CASSTQKQVSPLHF | TGTGCCAGCAGCACCCAAAAACAGGTTTCACCCCTCCACTTT | TRBJ1-6 | NA | TRBV5-4 | few
CASSPRGYTF | TGTGCCAGCAGTCCTCGAGGCTACACCTTC | TRBJ1-2 | NA | TRBV28 | NA
CASSETFFGEAFF | TGTGCCAGCAGTGAAACGTTTTTTGGTGAAGCTTTCTTT | TRBJ1-1 | NA | TRBV6-1 | once
CASSRGSGSTDTQYF | TGCGCCAGCAGTCGCGGGTCAGGAAGCACAGATACGCAGTATTTT | TRBJ2-3 | NA | TRBV5-1 | few
CASSYTQGSRGYTF | TGTGCCAGCAGTTACACCCAGGGGTCTCGGGGCTACACCTTC | TRBJ1-2 | NA | TRBV6-5 | NA
CAISEGKTTNTGELFF | TGTGCCATCAGTGAGGGAAAAACAACGAACACCGGGGAGCTGTTTTTT | TRBJ2-2 | NA | TRBV10-3 | NA
CASSPGHPYTGELFF | TGTGCTAGCAGCCCAGGACACCCATACACCGGGGAGCTGTTTTTT | TRBJ2-2 | NA | TRBV7-7 | NA
CASSLKSGTSNYGYTF | TGTGCCAGTAGTTTAAAGTCCGGGACTTCGAACTATGGCTACACCTTC | TRBJ1-2 | NA | TRBV19 | few
CASSQVPGGVYEQYF | TGCGCCAGCAGCCAAGTGCCAGGGGGCGTGTACGAGCAGTACTTC | TRBJ2-7 | TRBD1 | TRBV4-3 | NA
CAILDSGSPYEQYF | TGTGCCATCTTGGATAGCGGGAGCCCCTACGAGCAGTACTTC | TRBJ2-7 | TRBD2 | TRBV10-3 | NA
CASSLGEGGETQYF | TGCGCCAGCAGCCTCGGGGAAGGTGGGGAGACCCAGTACTTC | TRBJ2-5 | NA | TRBV5-1 | NA
CASSQGPPSGRTYEQYF | TGCGCCAGCAGCCAAGGTCCCCCTAGCGGGAGGACCTACGAGCAGTACTTC | TRBJ2-7 | TRBD2 | TRBV4-1 | NA
CSVEATGIYSGANVLTF | TGCAGCGTTGAAGCCACAGGGATTTACTCTGGGGCCAACGTCCTGACTTTC | TRBJ2-6 | NA | TRBV29-1 | NA
CASSPSQYEKLFF | TGTGCCAGCAGTCCCTCGCAGTACGAAAAACTGTTTTTT | TRBJ1-4 | NA | TRBV28 | NA
CASSQDYYGQRGGRNTQYF | TGCGCCAGCAGCCAAGATTATTATGGGCAGCGGGGGGGCAGGAATACGCAGTATTTT | TRBJ2-3 | TRBD2 | TRBV4-1 | NA
CASSPSLAGESGEYF | TGTGCCAGCTCACCAAGCCTAGCGGGAGAGTCTGGGGAGTACTTC | TRBJ2-7 | TRBD2 | TRBV18 | NA
CASSGGAGGVNSPLHF | TGCGCCAGCAGCGGGGGTGCAGGGGGCGTGAATTCACCCCTCCACTTT | TRBJ1-6 | TRBD1 | TRBV5-1 | few